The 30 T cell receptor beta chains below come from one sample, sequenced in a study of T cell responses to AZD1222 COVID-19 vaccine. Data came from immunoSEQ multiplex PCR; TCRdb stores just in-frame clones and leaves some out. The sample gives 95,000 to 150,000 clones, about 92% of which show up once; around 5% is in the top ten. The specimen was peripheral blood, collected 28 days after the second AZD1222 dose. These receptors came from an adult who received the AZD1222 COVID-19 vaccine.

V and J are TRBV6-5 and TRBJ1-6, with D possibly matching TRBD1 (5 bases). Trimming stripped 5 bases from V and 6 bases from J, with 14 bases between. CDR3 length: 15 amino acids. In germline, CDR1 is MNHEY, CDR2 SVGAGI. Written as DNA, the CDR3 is TGTGCCAGCAGTAACGAGGGGCCGGTTAATTCACCCCTCCACTTT. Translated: CASSNEGPVNSPLHF.

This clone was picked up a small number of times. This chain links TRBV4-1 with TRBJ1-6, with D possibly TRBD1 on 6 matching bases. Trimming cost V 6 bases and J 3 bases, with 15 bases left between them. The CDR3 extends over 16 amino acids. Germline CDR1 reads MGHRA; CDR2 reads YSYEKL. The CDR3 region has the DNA TGCGCCAGCAGGGGCGAGGGGGGTTTCTATAATTCACCCCTCCACTTT. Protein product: CASRGEGGFYNSPLHF.

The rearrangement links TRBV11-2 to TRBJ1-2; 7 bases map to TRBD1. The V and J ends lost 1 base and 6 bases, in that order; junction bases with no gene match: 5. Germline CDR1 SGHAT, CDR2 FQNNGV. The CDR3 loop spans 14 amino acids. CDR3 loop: CASSLASRGDGYTF. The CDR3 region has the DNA TGTGCCAGCAGCTTAGCTTCCAGGGGGGATGGCTACACCTTC. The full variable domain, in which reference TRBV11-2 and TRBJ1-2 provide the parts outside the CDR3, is EAGVAQSPRYKIIEKRQSVAFWCNPISGHATLYWYQQILGQGPKLLIQFQNNGVVDDSQLPKDRFSAERLKGVDSTLKIQPAKLEDSAVYLCASSLASRGDGYTFGSGTRLTVV.

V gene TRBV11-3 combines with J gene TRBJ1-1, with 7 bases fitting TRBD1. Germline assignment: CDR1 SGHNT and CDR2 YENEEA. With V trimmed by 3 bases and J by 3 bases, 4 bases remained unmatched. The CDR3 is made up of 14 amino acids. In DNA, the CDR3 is TGTGCCAGCAGCTTGAGGGGGCAGTACACTGAAGCTTTCTTT. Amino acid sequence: CASSLRGQYTEAFF.

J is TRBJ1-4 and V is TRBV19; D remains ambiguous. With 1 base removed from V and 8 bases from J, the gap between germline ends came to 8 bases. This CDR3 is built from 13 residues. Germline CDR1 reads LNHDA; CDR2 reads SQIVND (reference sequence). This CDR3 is CASSIGLREKLFF. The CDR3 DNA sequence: TGTGCCAGTAGTATAGGGCTAAGAGAAAAACTGTTTTTT. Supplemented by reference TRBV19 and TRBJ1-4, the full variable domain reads DGGITQSPKYLFRKEGQNVTLSCEQNLNHDAMYWYRQDPGQGLRLIYYSQIVNDFQKGDIAEGYSVSREKKESFPLTVTSAQKNPTAFYLCASSIGLREKLFFGSGTQLSVL.

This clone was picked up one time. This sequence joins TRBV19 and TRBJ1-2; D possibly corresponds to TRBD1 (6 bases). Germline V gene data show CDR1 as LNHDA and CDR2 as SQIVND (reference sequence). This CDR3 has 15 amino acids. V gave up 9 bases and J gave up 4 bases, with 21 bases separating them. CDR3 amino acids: CARPPGHDLIYGYTF. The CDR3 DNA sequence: TGTGCCAGACCCCCGGGACACGATTTGATCTATGGCTACACCTTC.

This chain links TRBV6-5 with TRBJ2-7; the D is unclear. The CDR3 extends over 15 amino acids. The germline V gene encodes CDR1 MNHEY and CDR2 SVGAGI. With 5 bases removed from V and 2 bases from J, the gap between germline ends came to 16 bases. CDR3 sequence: CASSPEPTLAYEQYF. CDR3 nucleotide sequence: TGTGCCAGCAGTCCCGAACCTACTTTAGCCTACGAGCAGTACTTC.

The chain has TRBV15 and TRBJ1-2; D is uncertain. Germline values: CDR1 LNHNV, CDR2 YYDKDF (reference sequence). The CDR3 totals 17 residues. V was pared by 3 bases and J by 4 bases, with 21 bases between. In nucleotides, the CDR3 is TGTGCCACCAGCAGTGGCGTCTGGCAGCCAGGCGCCTATGGCTACACCTTC. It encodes CATSSGVWQPGAYGYTF.

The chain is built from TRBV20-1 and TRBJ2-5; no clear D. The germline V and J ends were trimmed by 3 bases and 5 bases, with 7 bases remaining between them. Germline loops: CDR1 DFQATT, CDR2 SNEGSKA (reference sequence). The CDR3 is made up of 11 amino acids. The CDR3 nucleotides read TGCAGTGCTAGTCCGAGGGAGACCCAGTACTTC. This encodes CSASPRETQYF.

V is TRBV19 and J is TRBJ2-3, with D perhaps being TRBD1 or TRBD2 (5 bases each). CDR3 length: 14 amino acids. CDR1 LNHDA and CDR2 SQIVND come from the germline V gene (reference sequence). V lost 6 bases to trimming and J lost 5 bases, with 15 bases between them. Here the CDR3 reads CASRSGTLGDTQYF. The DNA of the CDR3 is TGTGCCAGTAGGTCTGGGACCCTCGGAGATACGCAGTATTTT.

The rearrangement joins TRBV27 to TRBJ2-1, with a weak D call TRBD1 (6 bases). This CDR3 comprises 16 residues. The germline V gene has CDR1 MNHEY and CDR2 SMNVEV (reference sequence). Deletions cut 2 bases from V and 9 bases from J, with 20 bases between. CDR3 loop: CASSLERTASITEQFF. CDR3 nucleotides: TGTGCCAGCAGTTTAGAGCGGACAGCTAGTATTACTGAGCAGTTCTTC.

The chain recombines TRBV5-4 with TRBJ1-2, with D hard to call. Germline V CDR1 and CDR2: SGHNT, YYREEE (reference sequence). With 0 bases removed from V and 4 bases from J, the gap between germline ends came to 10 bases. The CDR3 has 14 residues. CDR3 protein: CASSLGLGGYGYTF. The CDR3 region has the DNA TGTGCCAGCAGCTTGGGGCTGGGAGGCTATGGCTACACCTTC.

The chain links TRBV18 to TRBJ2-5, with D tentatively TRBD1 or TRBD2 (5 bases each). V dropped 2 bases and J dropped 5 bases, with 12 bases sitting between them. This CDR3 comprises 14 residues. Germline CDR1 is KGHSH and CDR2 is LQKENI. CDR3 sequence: CASSPASGRETQYF. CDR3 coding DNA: TGTGCCAGCTCACCAGCGTCGGGGCGGGAGACCCAGTACTTC.

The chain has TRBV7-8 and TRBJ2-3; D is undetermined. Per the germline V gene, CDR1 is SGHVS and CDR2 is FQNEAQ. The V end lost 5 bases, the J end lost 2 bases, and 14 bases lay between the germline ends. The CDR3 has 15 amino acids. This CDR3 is CASSPPPADTDTQYF. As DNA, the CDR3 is TGTGCCAGCAGCCCACCCCCGGCGGACACAGATACGCAGTATTTT.

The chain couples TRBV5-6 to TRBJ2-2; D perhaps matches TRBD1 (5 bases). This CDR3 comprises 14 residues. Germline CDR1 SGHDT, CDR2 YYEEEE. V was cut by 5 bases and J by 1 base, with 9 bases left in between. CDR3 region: CASSKGRNTGELFF. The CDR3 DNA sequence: TGTGCCAGCAGTAAGGGGCGGAACACCGGGGAGCTGTTTTTT.

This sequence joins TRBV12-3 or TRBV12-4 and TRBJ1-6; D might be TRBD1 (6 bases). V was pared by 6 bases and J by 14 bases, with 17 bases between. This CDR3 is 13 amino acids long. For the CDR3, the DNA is TGTGCCAGCAGCAAGGACAGTCGCCGTACCCTCCACTTT. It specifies CASSKDSRRTLHF.

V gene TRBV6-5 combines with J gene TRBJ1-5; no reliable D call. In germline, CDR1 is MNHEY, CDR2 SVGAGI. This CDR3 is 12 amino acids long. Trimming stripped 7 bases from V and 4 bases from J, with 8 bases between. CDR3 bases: TGTGCCAGCAATGTGGGGAATCAGCCCCAGCATTTT. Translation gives CASNVGNQPQHF.

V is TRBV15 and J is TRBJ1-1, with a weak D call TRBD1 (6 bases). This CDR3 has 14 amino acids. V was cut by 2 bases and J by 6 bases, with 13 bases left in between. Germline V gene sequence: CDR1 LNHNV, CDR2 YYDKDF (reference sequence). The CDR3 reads CATSRRGGMAEAFF. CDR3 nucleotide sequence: TGTGCCACCAGCAGAAGGGGGGGTATGGCTGAAGCTTTCTTT. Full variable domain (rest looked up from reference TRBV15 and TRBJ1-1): DAMVIQNPRYQVTQFGKPVTLSCSQTLNHNVMYWYQQKSSQAPKLLFHYYDKDFNNEADTPDNFQSRRPNTSFCFLDIRSPGLGDTAMYLCATSRRGGMAEAFFGQGTRLTVV.

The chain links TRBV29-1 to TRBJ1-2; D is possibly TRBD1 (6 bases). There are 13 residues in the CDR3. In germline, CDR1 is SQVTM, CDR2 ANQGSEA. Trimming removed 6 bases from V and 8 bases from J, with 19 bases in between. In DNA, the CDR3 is TGCAGCGTCGTACTAGGGGGTTCGGGAGGCTACACCTTC. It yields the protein CSVVLGGSGGYTF.

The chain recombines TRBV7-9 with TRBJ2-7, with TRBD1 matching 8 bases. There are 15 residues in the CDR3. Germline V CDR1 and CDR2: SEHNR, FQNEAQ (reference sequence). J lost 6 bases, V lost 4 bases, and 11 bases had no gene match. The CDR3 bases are TGTGCCAGCAGCTCTTTAGCGGACAGGGTCTCCGAGCAGTACTTC. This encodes CASSSLADRVSEQYF.

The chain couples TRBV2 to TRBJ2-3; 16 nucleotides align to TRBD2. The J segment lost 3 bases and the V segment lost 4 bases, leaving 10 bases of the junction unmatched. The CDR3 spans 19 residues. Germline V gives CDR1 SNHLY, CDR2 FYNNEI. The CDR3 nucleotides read TGTGCCAGCAGTGGAAAGGGACTAGCGGGGGGGGAAGGAACAGATACGCAGTATTTT. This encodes CASSGKGLAGGEGTDTQYF.

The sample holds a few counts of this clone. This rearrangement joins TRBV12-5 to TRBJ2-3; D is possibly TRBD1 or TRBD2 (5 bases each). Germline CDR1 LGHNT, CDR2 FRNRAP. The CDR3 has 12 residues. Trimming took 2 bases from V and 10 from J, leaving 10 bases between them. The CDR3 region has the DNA TGTGCTAGTGGTTTGAACCGGGGACCGCAGTATTTT. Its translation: CASGLNRGPQYF.

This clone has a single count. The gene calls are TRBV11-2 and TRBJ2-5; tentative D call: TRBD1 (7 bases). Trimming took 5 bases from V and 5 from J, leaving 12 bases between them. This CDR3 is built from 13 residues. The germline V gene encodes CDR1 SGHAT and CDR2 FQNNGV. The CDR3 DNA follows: TGTGCCAGCAGCCAGACAGGGAGGGAGACCCAGTACTTC. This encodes CASSQTGRETQYF.

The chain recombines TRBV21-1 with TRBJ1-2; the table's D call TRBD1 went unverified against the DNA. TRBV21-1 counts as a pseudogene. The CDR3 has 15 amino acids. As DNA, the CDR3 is TGTGCCAGCAGCAAAGGCCGGGACAGGGGCTATGGCTACACCTTC. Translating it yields CASSKGRDRGYGYTF.

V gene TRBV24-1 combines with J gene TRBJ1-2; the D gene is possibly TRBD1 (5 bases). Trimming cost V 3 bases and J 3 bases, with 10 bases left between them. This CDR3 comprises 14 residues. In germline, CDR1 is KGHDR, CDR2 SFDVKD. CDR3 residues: CATSDTGRDYGYTF. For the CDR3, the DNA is TGTGCCACCAGTGATACGGGACGGGACTATGGCTACACCTTC.

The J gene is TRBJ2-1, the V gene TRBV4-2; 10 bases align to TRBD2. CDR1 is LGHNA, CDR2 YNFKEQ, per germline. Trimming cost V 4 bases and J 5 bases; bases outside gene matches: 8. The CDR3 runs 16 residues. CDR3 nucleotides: TGTGCCAGCAGCCGGTCTAGCGGGAGTAACGACAATGAGCAGTTCTTC. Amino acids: CASSRSSGSNDNEQFF.

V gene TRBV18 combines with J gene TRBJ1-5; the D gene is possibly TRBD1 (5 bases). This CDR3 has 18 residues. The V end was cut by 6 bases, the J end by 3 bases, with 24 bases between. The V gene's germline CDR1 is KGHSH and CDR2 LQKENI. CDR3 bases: TGTGCCAGCTCCCTTTACCGTGTGGGGGGAACATCCAATCAGCCCCAGCATTTT. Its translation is CASSLYRVGGTSNQPQHF.

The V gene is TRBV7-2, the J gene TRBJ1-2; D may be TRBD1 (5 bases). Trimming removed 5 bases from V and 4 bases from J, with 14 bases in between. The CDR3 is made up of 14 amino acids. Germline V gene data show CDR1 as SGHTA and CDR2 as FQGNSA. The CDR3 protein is CASSLERGPYGYTF. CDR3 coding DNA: TGTGCCAGCAGCCTTGAAAGGGGTCCCTATGGCTACACCTTC.

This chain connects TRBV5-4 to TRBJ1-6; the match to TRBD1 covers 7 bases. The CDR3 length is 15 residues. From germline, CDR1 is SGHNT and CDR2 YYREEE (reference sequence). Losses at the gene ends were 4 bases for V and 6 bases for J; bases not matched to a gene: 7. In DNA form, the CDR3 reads TGTGCCAGCAGCCCCGACAGGGATCGTAATTCACCCCTCCACTTT. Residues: CASSPDRDRNSPLHF.

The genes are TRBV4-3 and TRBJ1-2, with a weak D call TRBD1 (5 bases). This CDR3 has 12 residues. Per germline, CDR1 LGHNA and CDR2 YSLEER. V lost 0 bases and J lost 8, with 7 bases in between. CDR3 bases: TGCGCCAGCAGCCAAGACCAGGGCGGCTACACCTTC. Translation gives CASSQDQGGYTF.